This T cell receptor beta chain originates from a study of T cell responses to AZD1222 COVID-19 vaccine. Findings and limits, study-wide: When two AZD1222 doses had been given, Spike-specific TCR breadth and depth rose. Clonal diversity may have been underestimated in mostly white British donors.

Generated by immunoSEQ multiplex PCR, the TCRdb table keeps only in-frame clones and is missing some. The table lists roughly 30,000 clones, 75% to 80% of them singletons. As to this clone: Its antigen is not identified.

Trimming took off 5 bases at V and 4 bases at J, with 12 bases between the two ends. Germline lookup yields CDR1 LNHDA and CDR2 SQIVND (reference sequence). The CDR3 has 13 residues. Source: peripheral blood, taken 28 days after the second AZD1222 dose. The rearrangement links TRBV19 to TRBJ2-7; no clear D. This receptor was taken from an adult who received the AZD1222 COVID-19 vaccine. The CDR3 nucleotides read TGTGCCAGTAGTTCTGGACCAGGATACGAGCAGTACGTC. Amino acids: CASSSGPGYEQYV.